A selection of T cell receptor beta chains follows, all from one sample in a study of T cell changes during pregnancy in multiple sclerosis. Repertoires were generated with immunoSEQ multiplex PCR, while TCRdb's copy carries only in-frame clones and drops some. Of 45,000 or so clones listed, approximately 90% are singletons. The sequenced sample consisted of PBMCs (not recorded whether the cells were cultured). The receptors were gathered from a female donor with multiple sclerosis, enrolled in a pregnancy study. Each CDR3 is given with its conserved first and last residue. D genes are given only for firm matches. Rows give clone size only sometimes, using once, few, many, or a class for an expanded clone.

>.|TRBV28|TRBJ2-3|TRBD2
CASSPITGLAGVTDTQYF
TGTGCCAGCAGTCCCATAACCGGACTAGCGGGAGTAACGGATACGCAGTATTTT
>.|TRBV11-2|TRBJ2-6|TRBD1
CASRSRPGQDVSGANVLTF
TGTGCCAGCAGGAGCAGACCGGGACAGGATGTCTCTGGGGCCAACGTCCTGACTTTC
>.|TRBV27|TRBJ2-1|TRBD1
CASSWRQGTYNEQFF
TGTGCCAGCAGTTGGAGACAGGGTACCTACAATGAGCAGTTCTTC
>.|TRBV6-6|TRBJ1-2|.
CASLDGAKLGYTF
TGTGCCAGTTTAGATGGAGCTAAGCTTGGCTACACCTTC
>once|TRBV21-1|TRBJ2-5|.
CASSKGTGGETQYF
TGTGCCAGCAGCAAAGGGACAGGGGGTGAGACCCAGTACTTC
>.|TRBV9|TRBJ2-1|.
CASSVVSSVIDEQFF
TGTGCCAGCAGCGTAGTAAGTAGCGTTATCGATGAGCAGTTCTTC
>.|TRBV7-9|TRBJ1-1|.
CASSLAWDTEAFF
TGTGCCAGCAGCCTAGCATGGGACACTGAAGCTTTCTTT
>.|TRBV6-5|TRBJ2-7|.
CASSYGQLHHF
TGTGCCAGCAGTTACGGGCAGCTCCACCACTTC
>.|TRBV6-1|TRBJ1-5|.
CASSEVGNQPQHF
TGTGCCAGCAGTGAAGTGGGCAATCAGCCCCAGCATTTT
>medium-sized|TRBV7-2|TRBJ2-7|TRBD2
CASSLAGSGRGYEQYF
TGTGCCAGCAGCTTAGCGGGTAGCGGGAGAGGGTACGAGCAGTACTTC
>.|TRBV9|TRBJ2-3|.
CASSVASLDTQYF
TGTGCCAGCAGCGTAGCTTCGCTGGATACGCAGTATTTT
>.|TRBV19|TRBJ2-7|.
CAIFSGTQAYEQYF
TGTGCCATTTTTTCAGGGACGCAGGCCTACGAGCAGTACTTC
>.|TRBV6-5|TRBJ1-2|.
CASSPPGNYGYTF
TGTGCCAGCAGCCCGCCAGGGAACTATGGCTACACCTTC
>.|TRBV27|TRBJ2-5|TRBD1
CASTGTGGETQYF
TGTGCCAGCACCGGGACAGGGGGAGAGACCCAGTACTTC
>.|TRBV6-6|TRBJ1-5|TRBD1
CASGQGLTSQPQHF
TGTGCCAGCGGACAGGGCCTGACCTCCCAGCCCCAGCATTTT
>.|TRBV28|TRBJ2-7|.
CASSLSNNEQYF
TGTGCCAGCAGTTTATCTAACAACGAGCAGTACTTC
>.|TRBV5-4|TRBJ1-1|.
CASSSEWGGTEAFF
TGTGCCAGCAGCTCCGAATGGGGGGGGACTGAAGCTTTCTTT
>.|TRBV2|TRBJ2-5|TRBD2
CASTVGGRVQETQYF
TGTGCCAGCACTGTCGGCGGGAGGGTGCAAGAGACCCAGTACTTC
>.|TRBV5-1|TRBJ2-3|.
CASSFGTDIGATDTQYF
TGCGCCAGCAGCTTTGGGACTGACATCGGGGCTACAGATACGCAGTATTTT
>.|TRBV18|TRBJ1-1|TRBD1
CASSRGQGGTEAFF
TGTGCCAGCTCACGAGGACAGGGTGGCACTGAAGCTTTCTTT
>once|TRBV6-5|TRBJ2-2|.
CASSYSVGFTGELFF
TGTGCCAGCAGTTACTCCGTGGGGTTTACCGGGGAGCTGTTTTTT
>.|TRBV28|TRBJ2-7|TRBD1
CASSTRTGYEQYF
TGTGCCAGCAGCACCCGGACAGGGTACGAGCAGTACTTC
>.|TRBV11-2|TRBJ2-7|TRBD2
CASSLDGGASGSTYEQYF
TGTGCCAGCAGCTTAGATGGGGGGGCTAGCGGGAGTACTTACGAGCAGTACTTC
>.|TRBV20-1|TRBJ1-1|TRBD1
CSAKRQGAAFF
TGCAGTGCTAAACGACAGGGCGCGGCTTTCTTT
>.|TRBV11-3|TRBJ2-3|.
CASSPGLDTDTQYF
TGTGCCAGCAGCCCCGGACTGGACACAGATACGCAGTATTTT
>.|TRBV6-1|TRBJ2-3|.
CASSDGSDTDTQYF
TGTGCCAGCAGTGATGGTAGCGACACAGATACGCAGTATTTT
>.|TRBV29-1|TRBJ1-2|TRBD1
CSVLEGADGYTF
TGCAGCGTGCTGGAGGGGGCCGATGGCTACACCTTC
>once|TRBV5-6|TRBJ2-7|.
CASSLEVYEQYF
TGTGCCAGCAGCTTGGAAGTGTACGAGCAGTACTTC
>.|TRBV10-3|TRBJ1-2|.
CAISERDTSYGYTF
TGTGCCATCAGTGAGCGGGACACGTCCTATGGCTACACCTTC
>once|TRBV28|TRBJ2-7|.
CASSPQDRSSYEQYF
TGTGCCAGCAGCCCTCAAGACAGATCCTCCTACGAGCAGTACTTC
>once|TRBV7-2|TRBJ2-2|TRBD1
CASSHRTGSNTGELFF
TGTGCCAGCAGCCATAGGACAGGTTCGAACACCGGGGAGCTGTTTTTT
>.|TRBV27|TRBJ2-3|TRBD2
CASSLSAGVGGDTQYF
TGTGCCAGCAGTTTATCCGCGGGGGTGGGTGGAGATACGCAGTATTTT
>.|TRBV7-9|TRBJ2-1|TRBD2
CASSPGGASEQFF
TGTGCCAGCAGCCCGGGGGGGGCCAGTGAGCAGTTCTTC
>.|TRBV9|TRBJ2-6|.
CASSARTASHSNSGANVLTF
TGTGCCAGCAGCGCCCGGACAGCCAGTCATTCTAACTCTGGGGCCAACGTCCTGACTTTC
>.|TRBV19|TRBJ1-1|.
CARWDENTEAFF
TGTGCCCGTTGGGATGAGAACACTGAAGCTTTCTTT
>.|TRBV4-1|TRBJ1-3|.
CASSQDSGGRGNTIYF
TGCGCCAGCAGCCAAGATTCAGGCGGGAGGGGAAACACCATATATTTT
>once|TRBV6-1|TRBJ2-7|.
CASSEIQRYEQYF
TGTGCCAGCAGTGAAATACAGAGGTACGAGCAGTACTTC
>.|TRBV10-1|TRBJ2-3|.
CASSLKADTQYF
TGCGCCAGCAGCTTAAAAGCGGATACGCAGTATTTT
>few|TRBV19|TRBJ2-2|TRBD1
CASSGRTGKLAGELFF
TGTGCCAGTAGTGGACGGACAGGGAAATTGGCCGGGGAGCTGTTTTTT
>few|TRBV5-4|TRBJ2-2|.
CASSASGTIYTGELFF
TGTGCCAGCAGCGCCTCCGGGACCATTTACACCGGGGAGCTGTTTTTT
>once|TRBV27|TRBJ1-2|.
CASRTAPNYGYTF
TGTGCCAGCAGGACGGCCCCTAACTATGGCTACACCTTC
>.|TRBV5-1|TRBJ2-5|.
CASSLGHGQETQYF
TGCGCCAGCAGCCTCGGACATGGGCAAGAGACCCAGTACTTC
>once|TRBV11-2|TRBJ2-1|TRBD2
CASSLHPSGRADEQFF
TGTGCCAGCAGCTTACACCCTAGCGGGAGGGCTGATGAGCAGTTCTTC
>.|TRBV11-2|TRBJ2-5|.
CASSFQGSIGETQYF
TGTGCCAGCAGCTTCCAGGGTTCTATTGGAGAGACCCAGTACTTC
>few|TRBV7-3|TRBJ2-1|.
CASSELGGSYNEQFF
TGTGCCAGCAGCGAGCTAGGAGGCTCCTACAATGAGCAGTTCTTC
>.|TRBV12-5|TRBJ1-3|TRBD1
CASGRTGSAGNTIYF
TGTGCTAGTGGCCGGACAGGATCTGCGGGAAACACCATATATTTT
>few|TRBV6-5|TRBJ2-7|TRBD2
CASSWNIGTISYEQYF
TGTGCCAGCAGTTGGAACATCGGGACTATCTCCTACGAGCAGTACTTC
>.|TRBV19|TRBJ2-7|.
CASSINADAYEQYF
TGTGCCAGTAGTATTAACGCGGATGCCTACGAGCAGTACTTC
>once|TRBV28|TRBJ1-2|TRBD1
CASRTGSYGYTF
TGTGCCAGTCGGACAGGGAGCTATGGCTACACCTTC
>few|TRBV11-3|TRBJ2-5|.
CASSLWGGETQYF
TGTGCCAGCAGCTTATGGGGAGGAGAGACCCAGTACTTC
>.|TRBV11-2|TRBJ2-1|TRBD2
CASSSRTSGGTYNEQFF
TGTGCCAGCAGCTCCCGGACTAGCGGAGGGACCTACAATGAGCAGTTCTTC
>.|TRBV4-1|TRBJ2-2|.
CASSQDRSINRDTSNTGELFF
TGCGCCAGCAGCCAAGATCGGTCAATTAACCGGGACACATCAAACACCGGGGAGCTGTTTTTT
>once|TRBV19|TRBJ2-5|TRBD2
CASSGLGTSAPETQYF
TGTGCCAGTAGTGGCCTCGGGACTAGCGCCCCGGAGACCCAGTACTTC
>.|TRBV13|TRBJ2-5|TRBD1
CASSIDRGRVETQYF
TGTGCCAGCAGCATTGACAGGGGGCGTGTAGAGACCCAGTACTTC
>.|TRBV10-3|TRBJ2-2|.
CAIRGAQQVNTGELFF
TGTGCCATCAGGGGAGCCCAACAGGTGAACACCGGGGAGCTGTTTTTT
>.|TRBV19|TRBJ2-4|TRBD2
CASSRLAAAGGNIQYF
TGTGCCAGTAGTCGACTAGCGGCGGCGGGCGGAAACATTCAGTACTTC
>.|TRBV28|TRBJ2-5|.
CASSSRETQYF
TGTGCCAGCAGCTCCCGGGAGACCCAGTACTTC